Given below is one TCR beta chain in context. V shed 5 bases, J shed 7 bases, and the junction held 15 bases outside the gene matches. The germline V gene encodes CDR1 SSHAT and CDR2 FNYEAQ (reference sequence). This CDR3 has 17 amino acids. This record comes from a study of shared clonotypes between healthy human individuals. Study-wide context: CD8 memory received one plate per donor, CD8 naive two, CD4 memory three and CD4 naive three.

Per the original data handling: Junction-only immunoSEQ sequences carried no quality scores, so filtering differed. Here immunoSEQ multiplex PCR was the method, and the copy in TCRdb shows in-frame clones only, minus some. From that table come the V and J calls and clone size; the DNA was used to work out D and trimming. The repertoire consists of 2 million to 2.5 million clones, with approximately 95% occurring once and the leading ten covering roughly 0.36%. This receptor was taken from a man aged 18 to 35 in good health. Some clones in this sample may be carry-over from other donors' samples. The rearrangement joins TRBV7-7 to TRBJ2-1; 9 bases fit TRBD2. Material: naive CD4+ T cells from PBMCs. Subset: CD45RA+ positively selected. CDR3 loop: CASSQAWAGGSLNEQFF. The CDR3 bases are TGTGCCAGCAGCCAGGCCTGGGCGGGAGGGAGTTTGAATGAGCAGTTCTTC.